The present TCR beta chain was sequenced within a study of blood T cell repertoires in COVID-19. As for the study in general: The study drew acute and convalescent COVID-19 samples from the United States, Italy and Spain. The analysed material was cDNA or gDNA that came from T cells, B-cell-depleted T cells, or PBMCs.

This clone was seen a few times. This CDR3 comprises 14 residues. Trimming removed 1 base at V and 7 bases at J, with 14 bases between. Germline V CDR1 and CDR2: MGHDK, SYGVNS. Source study methods: Estimation of nucleated cell counts was performed using reference gene primer amplification. Profiling relied on immunoSEQ multiplex PCR, and the TCRdb table lists in-frame clones only, not all of them. That table gives V, J and clone size, and the DNA gave D and trimming. Altogether approximately 170,000 clones are present, just under 90% being singletons, with the ten largest covering approximately 3.3%.

The sample taken for sequencing was peripheral blood. This rearrangement joins TRBV25-1 to TRBJ2-7; D possibly corresponds to TRBD1 (6 bases). This sequence originates from a man aged 18 to 30 with active or convalescent COVID-19. CDR3 sequence reads: CASSELGDNTEQYF. The CDR3 DNA is TGTGCCAGCAGTGAATTGGGGGACAACACGGAGCAGTACTTC.